This T cell receptor beta chain emerged from a study of T cell repertoires in ileal Crohn's disease. Libraries were prepared by immunoSEQ multiplex PCR; TCRdb keeps only in-frame clonotypes and omits some of them. Of some 7,300 clones listed, 80% to 95% were seen once; the top ten hold 1.6%. The CDR3 contains 16 residues. Looked up from germline, CDR1 is MNHEY and CDR2 is SMNVEV (reference sequence). V was pared by 5 bases and J by 5 bases, with 8 bases of the junction left unmatched. The source is an adult with Crohn's disease. The V and J genes are TRBV27 and TRBJ2-7, with 14 bases that match TRBD2. Sequenced sample: ileal tissue. CDR3 in amino acids: CASSHLGTSGSHEQYF. The CDR3 DNA sequence: TGTGCCAGCAGTCATTTAGGGACTAGCGGGAGCCACGAGCAGTACTTC.